This T cell receptor beta chain was captured by sequencing in a study of vaccination effects on CD4 cells after COVID-19. About the study: Sampling occurred a median 72 days post second dose, range 14 to 241.

CDR1 is WSHSY and CDR2 is SAAADI in the germline V gene. V shed 0 bases and J shed 7 bases, with 9 bases lying between them. The CDR3 has 13 residues. Libraries were prepared by immunoSEQ multiplex PCR; TCRdb keeps only in-frame clonotypes and omits some of them. The sample lists about 28,000 clones, roughly 80% occurring once. Before any sequencing was done, the ViraFEST assay used viral peptide pools to expand antigen-specific CD4+ T cells. Cultured cells yielded isolated CD4+ T cells after less than 11 days. Participants each got two BNT162b2 or mRNA-1273 vaccine doses. PBMC cultures contained 2 million or so cells per well, approximately 10 IU/ml IL-2 and roughly 10 ug/ml peptides. With regard to this clone: Its specificity is unknown.

Regarding the study as a whole: Substantial clonal contraction characterized both infection- and vaccine-induced clones late after vaccination.

The material sequenced was CD4+ T cells from PBMCs cultured with HCoV-NL63 spike peptides, taken after COVID-19 vaccination. The chain joins TRBV10-2 to TRBJ1-1; D is unresolved. The sequence derives from a human donor who received a COVID-19 vaccine. Here the CDR3 reads CASSESTRLEAFF. The DNA for the CDR3 is TGCGCCAGCAGTGAGTCGACGCGACTTGAAGCTTTCTTT.